These T cell receptor beta chains were read from a single sample in a study of CDR3 diversity in severe acne. MiXCR, applied by TCRdb to the PCR reads, yields one record per CDR3 protein. This sample carries about 86,000 distinct CDR3 sequences, roughly 51% of them seen once, and the ten largest clones take roughly an eighth. Sequenced material: blood. Every receptor here comes from a male donor in good health, without acne. Both conserved end residues are part of each CDR3. D genes are given only for firm matches. Size is omitted from some rows. Given values are once, few, many or a class for expanded clones.

j_call	d_call	v_call	clone_size	cdr3_nt	cdr3_aa
TRBJ1-4	.	TRBV5-1	many	TGCGCCAGCAGCTCGACGTCAGGGGCTTCTAATGAAAAACTGTTTTTT	CASSSTSGASNEKLFF
TRBJ1-1	.	TRBV7-9	.	TGTGCCAGCAGCTCCGGCGGGCGGGGTACCACTGAAGCTTTCTTT	CASSSGGRGTTEAFF
TRBJ1-6	TRBD1	TRBV5-1	many	TGCGCCAGCAGCGGCACAGGGGGGTCCTATAATTCACCCCTCCACTTT	CASSGTGGSYNSPLHF
TRBJ2-1	.	TRBV7-2	.	TGTGCCAGCAGCAGCTCGAAGTGGGATGAGCAGTTCTTC	CASSSSKWDEQFF
TRBJ2-3	TRBD2	TRBV7-8	.	TGTGCCAGCAGCCAAGCGGGACTAGCGGGTGGAGGGCAGTATTTT	CASSQAGLAGGGQYF
TRBJ2-1	TRBD1	TRBV6-5	many	TGTGCCAGCAGTCGACCGACAGGGAGATACAATGAGCAGTTCTTC	CASSRPTGRYNEQFF
TRBJ2-2	TRBD2	TRBV12-3/TRBV12-4	many	TGTGCCAGCAGTGTCGTGACTAGCGGGACCGGGGAGCTGTTTTTT	CASSVVTSGTGELFF
TRBJ2-3	.	TRBV20-1	.	TGCAGTGCTAGAGAGCTCACCGGGGATTGGGAGTTTTTCACAGATACGCAGTATTTT	CSARELTGDWEFFTDTQYF
TRBJ2-7	.	TRBV30	many	TGTGCCTGGAGTGAGATCGACTACGAGCAGTACTTC	CAWSEIDYEQYF
TRBJ1-1	.	TRBV20-1	few	TGCAGTGCCACGGGACACTGGAACACTGAAGCTTTCTTT	CSATGHWNTEAFF
TRBJ2-2	TRBD2	TRBV7-2	.	TGTGCCAGCAGCCCCGAAGGTCCCAGGGGACTAGCGGGAGGAATCGGGGAGCTGTTTTTT	CASSPEGPRGLAGGIGELFF
TRBJ1-1	.	TRBV20-1	.	TGCAGTGCTAGAGCCCCGACGGGAAGGAACACTGAAGCTTTCTTT	CSARAPTGRNTEAFF
TRBJ2-7	TRBD1	TRBV5-6	many	TGTGCCAGCAGCACTCTAGACAGGGCCGAGCAGTACTTC	CASSTLDRAEQYF
TRBJ2-5	TRBD1	TRBV5-1	.	TGCGCCAGCAGCATTGGACAGGGGAGCAATCAGCCCCAGTACTTC	CASSIGQGSNQPQYF
TRBJ2-7	TRBD1	TRBV29-1	.	TGCAGCGTTGAAGGGACAGGGGACTACGAGCAGTACTTC	CSVEGTGDYEQYF
TRBJ1-6	.	TRBV9	.	TGTGCCAGCAGACAAGACGGGTCACCCCTCCACTTT	CASRQDGSPLHF